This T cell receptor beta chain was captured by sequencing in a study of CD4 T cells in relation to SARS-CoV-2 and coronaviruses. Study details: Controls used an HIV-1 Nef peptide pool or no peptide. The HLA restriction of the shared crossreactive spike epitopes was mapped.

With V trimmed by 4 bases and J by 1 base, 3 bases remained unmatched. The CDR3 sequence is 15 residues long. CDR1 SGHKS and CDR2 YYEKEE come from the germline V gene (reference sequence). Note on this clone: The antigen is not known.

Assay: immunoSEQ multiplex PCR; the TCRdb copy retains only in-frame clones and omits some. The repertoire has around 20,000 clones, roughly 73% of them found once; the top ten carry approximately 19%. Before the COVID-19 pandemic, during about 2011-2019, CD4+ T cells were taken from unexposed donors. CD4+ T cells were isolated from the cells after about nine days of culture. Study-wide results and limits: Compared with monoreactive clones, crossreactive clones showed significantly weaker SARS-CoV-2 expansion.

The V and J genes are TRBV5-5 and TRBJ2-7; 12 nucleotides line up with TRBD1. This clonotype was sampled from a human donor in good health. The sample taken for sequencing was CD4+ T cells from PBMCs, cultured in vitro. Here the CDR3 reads CASSRDRGLSYEQYF. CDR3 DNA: TGTGCCAGCAGCCGGGACAGGGGGCTGTCCTACGAGCAGTACTTC.